This T cell receptor (beta chain) derives from a study of shared clonotypes between healthy human individuals. Study overall: The study enrolled two women and a few men aged 18 to 49.

Germline V gene lookup returns CDR1 SGDLS and CDR2 YYNGEE. The length of the CDR3 is 17 residues. V dropped 3 bases and J dropped 0 bases, with 16 bases sitting between them. Assay used: immunoSEQ multiplex PCR; TCRdb lists only in-frame clones, some missing. The data show a few million clones, 85% to 95% seen once. The sample was naive CD4+ T cells from PBMCs. Subset given: CD45RA+ positively selected. The gene calls are TRBV9 and TRBJ1-3; D remains ambiguous. The sequence derives from a young man in good health. Some clones in this sample may be carry-over from other donors' samples. The CDR3 protein is CASSADPDEYSGNTIYF. The CDR3 bases are TGTGCCAGCAGCGCAGACCCGGATGAATACTCTGGAAACACCATATATTTT. Supplemented by reference TRBV9 and TRBJ1-3, the full variable domain reads DSGVTQTPKHLITATGQRVTLRCSPRSGDLSVYWYQQSLDQGLQFLIQYYNGEERAKGNILERFSAQQFPDLHSELNLSSLELGDSALYFCASSADPDEYSGNTIYFGEGSWLTVV.